Here is one T cell receptor (beta chain) with its context. TCRdb keeps only in-frame clones here, not all; method: immunoSEQ multiplex PCR. The profile covers 60,000 to 85,000 clones, with around 87% appearing a single time and less than 0.55% taken by the ten largest. The timepoints at which blood was sampled were baseline, cycle 4 day 1, and cycle 7 day 1. These data come from a study of OX40 agonist ivuxolimab in advanced cancers. Whole-study context: The study enrolled dose-escalation patients with hepatocellular carcinoma, melanoma, renal cell or head and neck cancer.

V lost 3 bases to trimming and J lost 2 bases, with 5 bases between them. Germline assignment: CDR1 KGHSH and CDR2 LQKENI. The length of the CDR3 is 12 residues. The clonotype comes from an adult with an advanced solid tumor such as melanoma, head and neck, liver or kidney cancer. The input for sequencing was CD4+ or CD8+ T cells sorted from blood, taken in a trial of the OX40 agonist ivuxolimab. This chain links TRBV18 with TRBJ2-7; no clear D gene. The CDR3: CASSPDAYEQYF. The CDR3 nucleotides are TGTGCCAGCTCACCCGACGCCTACGAGCAGTACTTC.